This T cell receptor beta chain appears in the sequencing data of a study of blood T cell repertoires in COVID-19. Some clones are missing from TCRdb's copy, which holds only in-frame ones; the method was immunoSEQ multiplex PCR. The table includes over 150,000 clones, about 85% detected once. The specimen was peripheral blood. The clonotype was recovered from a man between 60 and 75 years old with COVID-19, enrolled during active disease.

CDR3 loop: CASSLGAGTGYTF. CDR3 in DNA: TGTGCCAGCAGTTTGGGGGCAGGGACTGGCTACACCTTC. This chain connects TRBV12-3 or TRBV12-4 to TRBJ1-2; weak D call: TRBD1 (6 bases). Trimming pared 3 bases from V and 7 bases from J, leaving 12 bases between. This CDR3 has 13 amino acids.